Reported below is one TCR beta chain. This record comes from a study of blood T cell repertoires in COVID-19. The wider study: The cDNA or gDNA used as material had been derived from T cells, B-cell-depleted T cells, or PBMCs.

Deletions cut 7 bases from V and 5 bases from J, with 17 bases between. CDR1 and CDR2 (germline): SGHAT, FQNNGV. The CDR3 has 14 amino acids. Here immunoSEQ multiplex PCR was the method, and the copy in TCRdb shows in-frame clones only, minus some. This table has over 100,000 clones, 82% appearing once. The receptor was isolated from a man aged 55 to 70 with acute or convalescent COVID-19. The material sequenced was peripheral blood. V and J are TRBV11-2 and TRBJ2-5; possible D gene TRBD2, 5 bases. CDR3 sequence reads: CASKEVLGSETQYF. In DNA, the CDR3 is TGTGCCAGCAAGGAGGTTTTGGGTAGCGAGACCCAGTACTTC.